These 11 T cell receptor beta chains were all obtained from the same sample, sequenced in a study of T cells in Graves' hyperthyroidism and ophthalmopathy. TCR beta CDR3 sequences were amplified from RNA transcripts. The HTBI primer set was used in a first-round RT-PCR of the TCR CDR3. A single record per CDR3 protein comes from TCRdb applying MiXCR to the multiplex PCR reads. Of almost 500,000 distinct CDR3 sequences listed, 22% are singletons. Specimen: blood. The receptors were gathered from a woman in her 70s with Graves' ophthalmopathy.

J is TRBJ1-2 and V is TRBV2; D is ambiguous. The CDR3 is 11 amino acids. In germline, CDR1 is SNHLY, CDR2 FYNNEI. V was clipped by 7 bases and J by 6 bases, with 9 bases between them. DNA of the CDR3: TGTGCCAGCACCCGTCACCATGGCTACACCTTC. Translated: CASTRHHGYTF.

The chain joins TRBV24-1 to TRBJ2-7, with 7 bases lining up with TRBD1. The germline CDR1 and CDR2 sequences are KGHDR and SFDVKD. The J segment lost 0 bases and the V segment lost 8 bases, leaving 12 bases of the junction unmatched. The CDR3 consists of 16 residues. DNA for the CDR3: TGTGCCACCATTGCGGTGGGGACAGCGGCCTCCTACGAGCAGTACTTC. It yields the protein CATIAVGTAASYEQYF.

The chain carries TRBV7-9 and TRBJ1-5; D may be TRBD1 (5 bases). The CDR3 is 17 amino acids. V was cut by 4 bases and J by 0 bases, with 16 bases left in between. Germline CDR1 and CDR2: SEHNR and FQNEAQ (reference sequence). CDR3 loop: CASSYWGGSNSNQPQHF. The CDR3 coding sequence is TGTGCCAGCAGCTATTGGGGGGGTTCTAATAGCAATCAGCCCCAGCATTTT.

This clonotype has just a few counts. V is TRBV12-3 or TRBV12-4 and J is TRBJ2-3; 8 bases fit TRBD2. The CDR3 is 17 residues long. V shed 3 bases, J shed 8 bases, and the junction held 16 bases outside the gene matches. CDR3 sequence reads: CASSFAAGGRRAGTQYF. Written as DNA, the CDR3 is TGTGCCAGCAGTTTCGCGGCGGGGGGCCGTCGGGCTGGTACGCAGTATTTT.

The gene calls are TRBV20-1 and TRBJ2-2, with 8 bases identical to TRBD2. The J segment lost 5 bases and the V segment lost 1 base, leaving 6 bases of the junction unmatched. The CDR3 is 15 residues long. Germline V CDR1 and CDR2: DFQATT, SNEGSKA (reference sequence). The CDR3 DNA reads as TGCAGTGCTAGAGCGGGAGGGACATCAACCGGGGAGCTGTTTTTT. It specifies CSARAGGTSTGELFF.

The CDR3 region has the DNA TGTGCCAGCAGCTCGAACCTAGTCCGGGGAGAGACGCAGTATTTT. Protein product: CASSSNLVRGETQYF. V and J are TRBV16 and TRBJ2-3; a possible D gene is TRBD2 (5 bases). Germline CDR1 and CDR2: KGHSY and FQNENV. The CDR3 is 15 amino acids. V lost 5 bases, J lost 9 bases, and 21 bases lay in between. The variable domain in full, with the rest retrieved from reference TRBV16 and TRBJ2-3, is GEEVAQTPKHLVRGEGQKAKLYCAPIKGHSYVFWYQQVLKNEFKFLISFQNENVFDETGMPKERFSAKCLPNSPCSLEIQATKLEDSAVYFCASSSNLVRGETQYFGPGTRLTVL.

Ten or more counts support this clonotype. The chain recombines TRBV24-1 with TRBJ1-1; 9 bases align to TRBD1. The germline gives CDR1 KGHDR, CDR2 SFDVKD. The trim removed 3 bases at V and 0 bases at J, leaving 10 bases unmatched. CDR3 length equals 18 residues. The CDR3 DNA follows: TGTGCCACCAGTGATCTCCGGGACAGGGTAATTTTGAACACTGAAGCTTTCTTT. This encodes CATSDLRDRVILNTEAFF.

V usage is TRBV20-1 and J usage is TRBJ2-5; D is perhaps TRBD2 (6 bases). Per the germline V gene, CDR1 is DFQATT and CDR2 is SNEGSKA (reference sequence). CDR3 length: 19 amino acids. V was cut by 2 bases and J by 0 bases, with 25 bases left in between. The CDR3 spells CSARSGREQTTLNQETQYF. The CDR3 DNA follows: TGCAGTGCTAGAAGTGGCCGGGAGCAGACAACTCTTAACCAAGAGACCCAGTACTTC.

CDR3 sequence reads: CASSLGLAGPVSYNEQFF. In DNA, the CDR3 is TGCGCCAGCAGCTTGGGACTAGCGGGTCCTGTCTCCTACAATGAGCAGTTCTTC. J is TRBJ2-1 and V is TRBV5-1; TRBD2 aligns across 10 bases. The CDR3 extends over 18 amino acids. Germline lookup yields CDR1 SGHRS and CDR2 YFSETQ. V shed 0 bases and J 0 bases; nucleotides not matched to a gene: 6. Combining the CDR3 with reference TRBV5-1 and TRBJ2-1 gives the whole variable domain KAGVTQTPRYLIKTRGQQVTLSCSPISGHRSVSWYQQTPGQGLQFLFEYFSETQRNKGNFPGRFSGRQFSNSRSEMNVSTLELGDSALYLCASSLGLAGPVSYNEQFFGPGTRLTVL.

This clonotype was detected many times. The CDR3 region is CSASTRGITEAFF. In DNA form, the CDR3 reads TGCAGTGCTAGTACGCGAGGGATCACTGAAGCTTTCTTT. The chain joins TRBV20-1 to TRBJ1-1; D not certain. The germline CDR1 and CDR2 sequences are DFQATT and SNEGSKA (reference sequence). V gave up 3 bases and J gave up 4 bases, with 12 bases separating them. The CDR3 covers 13 residues.

V is TRBV28 and J is TRBJ1-5; 7 bases are shared with TRBD1. In germline, CDR1 is MDHEN, CDR2 SYDVKM. This CDR3 has 12 residues. V gave up 10 bases and J gave up 5 bases; unmatched junction bases: 5. The CDR3 region has the DNA TGTGCCACCAAGACAGGGTATCAGCCCCAGCATTTT. This gives the protein CATKTGYQPQHF.